These 2 T cell receptor beta chains originate from one sample sequenced in a study of shared clonotypes between healthy human individuals (dated by TCRdb to about 2020). CD8 naive samples consisted of CD45RO-negative cells that were positively selected for CCR7, yielding a CD45RA+CCR7+ population without TemRA cells. Library creation used the immunoSEQ multiplex PCR assay. TCRdb stores this immuneACCESS table with in-frame sequences only. Part of the clones is absent; in the studies checked, under half of the shortfall reflects unresolved V genes, and no reason is known for the rest. The sample table contains some 1,900,000 clones; only one count was recorded for about 95% of them. The top ten clonotypes cover roughly 1.2% of the sample. Sequences were obtained from naive CD8+ T cells sorted from blood. This specimen's cell subset or site label, per the study, means: CD45RA+CCR7+. All receptors derive from a man between 18 and 35 years old in good health.

This clone appeared once. Other DNA sequences in the same sample also yield this CDR3. This chain connects TRBV28 to TRBJ2-7, with 10 bases matching TRBD2. V was pared by 6 bases and J by 0 bases, with 5 bases of the junction left unmatched. CDR1 and CDR2 from the germline V gene are MDHEN and SYDVKM. The CDR3 runs to 15 residues. The DNA for the CDR3 is TGTGCCAGCAGGCCTAGCGGGGGCCCCTCCTACGAGCAGTACTTC. Translation: CASRPSGGPSYEQYF.

The chain is built from TRBV7-2 and TRBJ2-1; 11 bases fit TRBD2. The trim removed 0 bases at V and 9 bases at J, leaving 4 bases unmatched. CDR1 and CDR2 from the germline V gene are SGHTA and FQGNSA. This CDR3 is 15 amino acids long. The CDR3 reads CASSLASGGASEQFF. CDR3 in DNA: TGTGCCAGCAGCTTAGCTAGCGGGGGGGCAAGTGAGCAGTTCTTC.